The source of this TCR beta chain is a study of T cell responses to AZD1222 COVID-19 vaccine. Profiled with immunoSEQ multiplex PCR; TCRdb holds only in-frame clones, not every one. The sample yields approximately 65,000 clones, 60% to 85% seen once. With V trimmed by 4 bases and J by 2 bases, 11 bases remained unmatched. Per the germline V gene, CDR1 is LGHDT and CDR2 is YNNKEL (reference sequence). CDR3 size: 18 residues. Concerning this clone itself: The antigen is undetermined.

The study's findings and limits: Nearly half of spike-specific TCRs reportedly target unmutated variant regions. Just a handful of people given AZD1222 tested seropositive at baseline.

The receptor comes from an adult in good health. Sequenced here: peripheral blood, sampled on day 0 of AZD1222 vaccination. The gene calls are TRBV3-1 (or the pseudogene TRBV3-2) and TRBJ2-3; 11 nucleotides agree with TRBD2. The CDR3 spells CASSLSASSGGTTDTQYF. CDR3 nucleotide sequence: TGTGCCAGCAGCCTTTCCGCCTCTAGCGGGGGGACCACAGATACGCAGTATTTT.